The rows below give T cell receptor beta chains drawn from one sample of a study of blood T cells in healthy people across ages. TCRdb reanalysed the 5' RACE reads using MiXCR and keeps one entry per CDR3 protein. The sample lists around 1,500,000 distinct CDR3 sequences; over 25% were seen once. The source material was blood. All receptors derive from a woman aged 25 to 39 in good health. Both conserved end residues are part of each CDR3. The order of the fields is J gene, clone size, D gene, V gene, CDR3 protein, CDR3 DNA. D genes are given only for firm matches. Clone size appears in some rows only: once, few, many, or a class for an expanded clone.

TRBJ1-4	NA	NA	TRBV9	CASSGGTAEKLFF	TGTGCCAGCAGCGGGGGGACGGCTGAAAAACTGTTTTTT
TRBJ2-6	NA	TRBD2	TRBV29-1	CSVESGRLSGANVLTF	TGCAGCGTTGAAAGCGGGAGGCTGTCTGGGGCCAACGTCCTGACTTTC
TRBJ2-7	NA	NA	TRBV4-1	CASSQEGAAPIVHEQYF	TGCGCCAGCAGCCAAGAGGGGGCTGCCCCCATCGTGCACGAGCAGTACTTC
TRBJ1-6	NA	NA	TRBV6-5	CASRVGNNSPLHF	TGTGCCTCAAGAGTCGGGAACAATTCACCCCTCCACTTT
TRBJ1-1	few	NA	TRBV3-1	CASSQDLGPLPEAFF	TGTGCCAGCAGCCAAGACTTGGGCCCCCTCCCTGAAGCTTTCTTT
TRBJ2-5	NA	NA	TRBV9	CASSVGRKTTGRETQYF	TGTGCCAGCAGCGTAGGCAGGAAGACAACGGGCAGGGAGACCCAGTACTTC
TRBJ1-6	few	NA	TRBV7-9	CASSSLGGHNSPLHF	TGTGCCAGCAGCTCCCTTGGGGGGCACAATTCACCCCTCCACTTT
TRBJ2-3	NA	NA	TRBV7-9	CSSSSTDTQYF	TGTTCCAGCAGCTCGACAGATACGCAGTATTTT
TRBJ2-7	NA	NA	TRBV20-1	CSARVGGTYEQYF	TGCAGTGCTAGAGTAGGAGGGACCTACGAGCAGTACTTC
TRBJ2-4	NA	TRBD2	TRBV20-1	CSAPGGGTLTKNIQYF	TGCAGTGCTCCGGGAGGGGGAACTCTAACCAAAAACATTCAGTACTTC
TRBJ2-1	NA	TRBD1	TRBV6-2/TRBV6-3	CASSYIDRAGNEQFF	TGTGCCAGCAGTTACATAGACAGGGCGGGTAATGAGCAGTTCTTC
TRBJ2-7	NA	NA	TRBV20-1	CSASNDNSYEQYF	TGCAGTGCTAGCAACGACAATTCCTACGAGCAGTACTTC
TRBJ2-7	many	TRBD2	TRBV5-1	CASSLVAGSYEQYF	TGCGCCAGCAGCTTGGTAGCGGGGTCCTACGAGCAGTACTTC
TRBJ2-3	few	NA	TRBV6-6	CASSYLLARRTDTQYF	TGTGCCAGCAGTTACTTACTAGCCAGACGCACAGATACGCAGTATTTT
TRBJ2-3	few	TRBD2	TRBV7-2	CASADRTSGDTQYF	TGTGCCAGCGCAGACCGGACTAGCGGAGATACGCAGTATTTT
TRBJ2-5	many	TRBD1	TRBV28	CASSSQGARETQYF	TGTGCCAGCAGCTCACAGGGGGCGAGGGAGACCCAGTACTTC
TRBJ1-3	NA	NA	TRBV3-1	CASSLREDTIYF	TGTGCCAGCAGCCTCAGGGAGGACACCATATATTTT
TRBJ2-1	few	NA	TRBV7-2	CASSLSPPAGQFF	TGTGCCAGCAGCTTAAGCCCCCCGGCGGGACAGTTCTTC
TRBJ1-2	many	NA	TRBV29-1	CSVRTDLYGYTF	TGCAGCGTGCGGACAGACTTATATGGCTACACCTTC
TRBJ2-6	NA	NA	TRBV7-3	CASSVRGSLSGANVLTF	TGTGCCAGTTCCGTCAGGGGCAGTCTCTCTGGGGCCAACGTCCTGACTTTC
TRBJ2-1	NA	NA	TRBV6-5	CASSYSNQGYNEQFF	TGTGCCAGCAGTTACTCGAACCAGGGCTACAATGAGCAGTTCTTC
TRBJ1-1	few	NA	TRBV29-1	CSVEDLGTEAFF	TGCAGCGTTGAAGATCTTGGGACAGAAGCTTTCTTT
TRBJ2-7	NA	NA	TRBV21-1	CARPPGPGPREQYF	TGTGCCAGGCCTCCGGGACCCGGGCCGCGGGAGCAGTACTTC
TRBJ2-1	once	NA	TRBV11-2	CASTQGPWGRKDEQFF	TGTGCCAGCACCCAGGGCCCCTGGGGGCGTAAGGATGAGCAGTTCTTC
TRBJ2-1	NA	NA	TRBV9	CASSVGDNRLLEQFF	TGTGCCAGCAGCGTAGGGGACAACCGTCTACTCGAGCAGTTCTTC
TRBJ1-1	few	TRBD1	TRBV6-6	CAIGTGFMNTEAFF	TGTGCCATAGGGACAGGGTTTATGAACACTGAAGCTTTCTTT
TRBJ2-7	few	NA	TRBV9	CASSVWQGRYEQYF	TGTGCCAGCAGCGTCTGGCAGGGTAGATACGAGCAGTACTTC
TRBJ2-5	NA	NA	TRBV18	CASSHNEQYF	TGTGCCAGCTCACACAATGAGCAGTACTTC
TRBJ2-3	NA	NA	TRBV5-1	CASSLRRLETDTQYF	TGCGCCAGCAGCTTGAGGCGGCTAGAAACAGATACGCAGTATTTT
TRBJ2-1	NA	TRBD1	TRBV6-2/TRBV6-3	CASSYPTVGQGFDEQFF	TGTGCCAGCAGTTACCCCACCGTAGGACAGGGGTTCGATGAGCAGTTCTTC
TRBJ2-7	many	TRBD2	TRBV29-1	CSVGTSGAPYEQYF	TGCAGCGTGGGGACTAGCGGGGCCCCCTACGAGCAGTACTTC